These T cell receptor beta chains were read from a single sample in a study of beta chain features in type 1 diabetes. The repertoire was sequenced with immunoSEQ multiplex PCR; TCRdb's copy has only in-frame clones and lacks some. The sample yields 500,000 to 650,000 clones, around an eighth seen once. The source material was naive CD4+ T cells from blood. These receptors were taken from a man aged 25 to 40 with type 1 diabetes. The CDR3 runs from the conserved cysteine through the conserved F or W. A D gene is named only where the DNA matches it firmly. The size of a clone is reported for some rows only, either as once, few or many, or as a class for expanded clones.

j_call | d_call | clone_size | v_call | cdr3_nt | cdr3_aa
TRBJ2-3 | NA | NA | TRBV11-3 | TGTGCCAGCAGCTTAACAGATACGCAGTATTTT | CASSLTDTQYF
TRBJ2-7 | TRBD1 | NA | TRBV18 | TGTGCCAGTCAACCGGGACAGGGAGACGAGCAGTACTTC | CASQPGQGDEQYF
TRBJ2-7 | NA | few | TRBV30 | TGTGCCTGGAGTGTGACAGGAGGACGGGAGCAGTACTTC | CAWSVTGGREQYF
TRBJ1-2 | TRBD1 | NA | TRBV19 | TGTGCCAGTAGTTCGGACAGGGAAGGTCGCTACACCTTC | CASSSDREGRYTF
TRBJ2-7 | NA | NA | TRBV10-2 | TGCGCCAGCAGTACGACCTACGAGCAGTACTTC | CASSTTYEQYF
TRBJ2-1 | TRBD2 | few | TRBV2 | TGTGCCAGTGAGCGGGGGGGTTATAATGAGCAGTTCTTC | CASERGGYNEQFF
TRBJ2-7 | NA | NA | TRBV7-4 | TGTGCCAGCAGCTTATACTACAGGGCCGGACTAATTTACGAGCAGTACTTC | CASSLYYRAGLIYEQYF
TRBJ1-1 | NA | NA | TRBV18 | TGTGCCAGCTCACCGGGCGGATTGAACACTGAAGCTTTCTTT | CASSPGGLNTEAFF
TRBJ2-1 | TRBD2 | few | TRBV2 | TGTGCCAGCAGTGAAGCGCTAGCGGGGGGGCCAGGTGAGCAGTTCTTC | CASSEALAGGPGEQFF
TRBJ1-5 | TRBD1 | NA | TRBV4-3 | TGCGCCAGCAGCCAAGGAATATCGGGGGACAGGGGCCCAAGTGGGAATCAGCCCCAGCATTTT | CASSQGISGDRGPSGNQPQHF
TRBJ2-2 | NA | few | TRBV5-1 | TGCGCCAGCAGCCCAGGAATTATAGCGAACACCGGGGAGCTGTTTTTT | CASSPGIIANTGELFF
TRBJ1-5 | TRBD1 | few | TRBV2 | TGTGCCAGCAGTGAGGACAGGGGTCATCAGCCCCAGCATTTT | CASSEDRGHQPQHF
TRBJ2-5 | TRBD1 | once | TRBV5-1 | TGCGCCAGCAGCTTGCTGGGACAGCAAGAGACCCAGTACTTC | CASSLLGQQETQYF
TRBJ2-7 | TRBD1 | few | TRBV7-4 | TGTGCCAGCAGTCCCGAGAGGGGGCGACACGAGCAGTACTTC | CASSPERGRHEQYF
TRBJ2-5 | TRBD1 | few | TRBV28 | TGTGCCAGCAGTCCATGGACAGGAGAGACCCAGTACTTC | CASSPWTGETQYF
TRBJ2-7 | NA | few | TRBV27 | TGTGCCAGCAGTTTCTTTGGGAACACGAAAACCAAGGAACCATACGAGCAGTACTTC | CASSFFGNTKTKEPYEQYF
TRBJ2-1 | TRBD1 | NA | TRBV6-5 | TGTGCCAGCAGTTACGGACAGGGGTCCTACAATGAGCAGTTCTTC | CASSYGQGSYNEQFF
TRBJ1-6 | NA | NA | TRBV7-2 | TGTGCCAGCAGCACGACAGGTAGTGGAAATTCACCCCTCCACTTT | CASSTTGSGNSPLHF
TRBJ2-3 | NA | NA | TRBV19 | TGTGCCAGTACTCCGCAGGGCGGGACAGATACGCAGTATTTT | CASTPQGGTDTQYF
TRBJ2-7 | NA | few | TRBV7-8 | TGTGCCAGCAGCTCCCGGACCGTCTCCTACGAGCAGTACTTC | CASSSRTVSYEQYF
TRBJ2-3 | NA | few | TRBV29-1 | TGCAGCACCATTGCTAGGGGGTCCACAGATACGCAGTATTTT | CSTIARGSTDTQYF
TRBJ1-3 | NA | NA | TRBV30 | TGTGCCTGGAGTTCCAATGGAAACACCATATATTTT | CAWSSNGNTIYF
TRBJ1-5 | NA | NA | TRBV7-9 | TGTGCCAGCAGCCATCTCGGGGGGCAGGGTCCTAATCAGCCCCAGCATTTT | CASSHLGGQGPNQPQHF
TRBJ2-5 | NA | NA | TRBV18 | TGTGCCAGCTCACGGGACTCACAAGAGACCCAGTACTTC | CASSRDSQETQYF
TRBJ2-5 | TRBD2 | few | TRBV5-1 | TGCGCCAGCAGGGGACTAGCGGGGGAAGAGACCCAGTACTTC | CASRGLAGEETQYF
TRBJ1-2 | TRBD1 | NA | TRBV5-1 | TGCGCCAGCAGCCCCGGACAGGGGAATGGCTACACCTTC | CASSPGQGNGYTF
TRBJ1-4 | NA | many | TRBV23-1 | TGCGCCAGCAGTCCCCCGGAGGGGAATGAAAAACTGTTTTTT | CASSPPEGNEKLFF
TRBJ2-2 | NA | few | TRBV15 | TGTGCCACCAGCTGGAGAGGTTATAACGCCGGGGAGCTGTTTTTT | CATSWRGYNAGELFF